This record covers a single TCR beta chain. This clonotype was picked up a small number of times. The clone's antigen remains unknown. Base qualities were left out, and no much larger clone turns up one base away. The sample originates from a study of T cells after yellow fever vaccination (dated by TCRdb to the late 2010s). As for the study more broadly: The SMART-Seq v4 Ultra Low Input RNA kit was used to prepare libraries from fractions with low cell numbers. To track T-cell clones before and after primary and booster YFV17D yellow fever vaccination, bulk TCR alpha and beta repertoires were sequenced longitudinally. Two healthy male donors, one aged 18 to 30 and one aged 30 to 40 years, made up the cohort. Blood was collected at multiple timepoints before and after primary and secondary immunization, and bulk PBMC replicates and cell subsets were isolated. Summary of the overall study and its limitations: Compared with the primary T-cell response, the secondary T-cell response was faster but weaker, reaching its peak on day 5 rather than on day 15. A small fraction of clonotypes showed up in both the CD4 and CD8 compartments, probably as a result of convergent recombination. Because the study included only a couple of donors, the extent to which the findings can be generalized is limited. Because abundant contaminating clonotypes from the bulk population could be contained in FACS-sorted repertoires, computational filtering was required. After the booster, most of the clones that had expanded following primary vaccination were detected again (almost 98% of CD4 and around 90% of CD8), which suggests that memory was broadly maintained.

The CDR3 starts with the cysteine, ends with the phenylalanine, and has 15 residues. Left in the record is the CDR3 DNA by itself, 45 bases read in frame from the first base. A distance of 12 bases separates the germline ends of V and J, which lose 4 bases and 2 bases respectively. From a lookup of the germline V gene (reference sequence), CDR1 and CDR2 are LNHDA and SQIVND. The intended sense of this specimen's treatment or condition label: live attenuated yellow fever vaccine strain. Two biological replicates of bulk PBMCs were collected at each blood-draw timepoint. PBMCs were isolated from peripheral blood using a standard Ficoll-Paque protocol. RNA was extracted with TriZol from bulk PBMCs, CD4 and CD8 fractions, and dextramer-positive and dextramer-negative fractions. TCR cDNA was synthesized by 5'RACE template switching, through which a universal primer site and unique molecular identifiers were introduced. cDNA synthesis was primed from both the TCR alpha and TCR beta constant segments. Library amplification used two PCR steps, and the second PCR step added sample barcodes and sequencing adapters. Sequencing of the libraries was done on either Illumina HiSeq 2500 (2x100 bp) or NovaSeq (2x150 bp). As for the original processing: Demultiplexing of reads and collapsing into UMI consensus sequences were performed with MIGEC, and V(D)J alignment was carried out with MiXCR. Clonotypes responding to the vaccine were identified with edgeR on replicate PBMC samples, with the criteria of FDR below 0.01 and a log2 fold change above 5 up to day 15. Each bulk clonotype received a CD4 or CD8 identity based on whether the sequenced CD4 or CD8 repertoire contained that clonotype at higher abundance. The public reads were reprocessed in TCRdb via fastp at Q25 and MiXCR, keeping in-frame beta chains. Rows are combined by CDR3 protein, so each entry shows the most common genes and DNA. In this record, the V and J calls reflect TCRdb's handling and not the investigators' own analysis. In this sample the table shows nearly 550,000 distinct CDR3 sequences, about a fifth of which occur a single time. Together, the top ten hold roughly an eighth of the sample.

The TCR originated in a young man who received the YFV17D yellow fever vaccine. The material sequenced was PBMCs, taken 15 days after the yellow fever booster vaccination. Rearrangement joined TRBV19 to TRBJ2-1; TRBD2 could be the D gene, as 6 bases match. The CDR3 protein: CASSTAGLPYNEQFF. The DNA reads TGTGCCAGTAGTACCGCGGGACTTCCCTACAATGAGCAGTTCTTC.